This TCR beta chain is drawn from a study of blood T cell repertoires in COVID-19. For the study at large: Samples came from the United States, Italy and Spain, spanning acute and convalescent COVID-19. The cDNA or gDNA used as material had been derived from T cells, B-cell-depleted T cells, or PBMCs.

The length of the CDR3 is 13 residues. Between the trimmed V and J ends, which lost 2 bases and 1 base, there was a span of 5 bases. Germline V gene data show CDR1 as SGHTA and CDR2 as FQGTGA. Original handling: The authors estimated nucleated cell counts from reference gene primer amplification. The table came from immunoSEQ multiplex PCR; TCRdb's copy has only in-frame clones and leaves some out. The V and J calls and clone size come from that table; D and trimming were worked out from the DNA. The table lists roughly 200,000 clones, around 90% of them singletons. The V gene is TRBV7-3, the J gene TRBJ1-1; D gene ambiguous. The clonotype originates from a man between 45 and 60 years old with acute or convalescent COVID-19. Sequencing used peripheral blood. CDR3 DNA sequence: TGTGCCAGCAGCTTACAAAAGAACACTGAAGCTTTCTTT. This gives the protein CASSLQKNTEAFF.